These 17 T cell receptor beta chains share one sample of origin, sequenced in a study of early T cells in non-severe SARS-CoV-2 infection. TCRdb reprocessed the 5' RACE reads via MiXCR and lists one record per CDR3 protein. In the table there are about 19,000 distinct CDR3 sequences, 4% to 5.5% of which are singletons. The specimen was whole blood. These receptors came from an adult who was a healthcare worker with PCR-confirmed SARS-CoV-2 infection or an uninfected control (not recorded which).

This clonotype was counted many times. The rearrangement uses TRBV3-1 and TRBJ2-4; 7 bases line up with TRBD2. V shed 0 bases and J 0 bases; nucleotides not matched to a gene: 14. The CDR3 totals 20 residues. The germline V gene encodes CDR1 LGHDT and CDR2 YNNKEL (reference sequence). The CDR3 region is CASSQDSAGDQKLAKNIQYF. The CDR3 DNA reads as TGTGCCAGCAGCCAAGATAGTGCGGGGGACCAAAAACTAGCCAAAAACATTCAGTACTTC.

This clonotype has ten or more counts. This chain links TRBV6-1 with TRBJ1-5, with D perhaps TRBD1 (5 bases). CDR1 MNHNS and CDR2 SASEGT come from the germline V gene. The CDR3 covers 13 residues. The V and J ends lost 2 bases and 7 bases respectively, with 9 bases between them. The CDR3 spells CASSEQQGQPQHF. The CDR3 nucleotides are TGTGCCAGCAGTGAACAGCAGGGACAGCCCCAGCATTTT.

This clonotype has at least ten counts. The chain is built from TRBV5-6 and TRBJ2-7, with D unclear. Trimming took 4 bases from V and 0 from J, leaving 17 bases between them. Germline values: CDR1 SGHDT, CDR2 YYEEEE. The CDR3 contains 16 residues. CDR3 nucleotides: TGTGCCAGCAGCCCTTTGGGCAGAGAGAGCTCCTACGAGCAGTACTTC. Protein product: CASSPLGRESSYEQYF.

The CDR3 nucleotides read TGTGCCAGCAGCCACAGGGGAGGACAGGGTTCTTTAGCTTTCTTT. Protein sequence: CASSHRGGQGSLAFF. This rearrangement joins TRBV5-8 to TRBJ1-1, with 8 bases lining up with TRBD1. Unmatched junction bases numbered 15, after V lost 4 bases and J lost 10 bases. CDR3 size: 15 residues. The V gene's germline CDR1 is SGHTS and CDR2 YDEGEE.

Relative to its sample, this clonotype is medium-sized. The genes are TRBV20-1 and TRBJ2-3, with TRBD2 matching over 9 bases. The junction had 5 bases not matched to a gene; V was cut back by 3 bases and J by 4 bases. The CDR3 length is 14 residues. The germline V gene has CDR1 DFQATT and CDR2 SNEGSKA (reference sequence). The CDR3, as DNA: TGCAGTGCTAGGTCTAGCGGGGAGGCAGATACGCAGTATTTT. Residues: CSARSSGEADTQYF.

The gene calls are TRBV7-9 and TRBJ2-5; D is unresolved. CDR1 is SEHNR and CDR2 is FQNEAQ in the germline V gene (reference sequence). This CDR3 spans 14 amino acids. V gave up 1 base and J gave up 9 bases, with 15 bases separating them. The CDR3 here is CASSLDSPIMAQYF. The CDR3 nucleotides read TGTGCCAGCAGCTTAGACTCTCCAATTATGGCCCAGTACTTC.

This clonotype was recorded at least ten times. The rearrangement joins TRBV11-2 to TRBJ1-2, with D unresolved. The CDR3 extends over 13 amino acids. The V gene's germline CDR1 is SGHAT and CDR2 FQNNGV. The V and J ends lost 1 base and 2 bases respectively, with 5 bases between them. The CDR3 bases are TGTGCCAGCAGCTTAGCGGGGAACTATGGCTACACCTTC. It codes for CASSLAGNYGYTF.

The gene calls are TRBV25-1 and TRBJ1-1; 7 nucleotides align to TRBD1. Losses at the gene ends were 0 bases for V and 4 bases for J; bases not matched to a gene: 14. CDR1 MGHDK and CDR2 SYGVNS come from the germline V gene. The CDR3 loop spans 18 amino acids. The DNA of the CDR3 is TGTGCCAGCAGTGAATATCTCACGGGACAGAAAAAAAGCACTGAAGCTTTCTTT. This codes for CASSEYLTGQKKSTEAFF.

There are many counts of this clonotype. This rearrangement joins TRBV4-3 to TRBJ2-5; D uncertain. The CDR3 contains 15 residues. Trimming removed 0 bases at V and 5 bases at J, with 13 bases between. Germline values: CDR1 LGHNA, CDR2 YSLEER. The CDR3 loop reads CASSQDLANSETQYF. The CDR3 DNA is TGCGCCAGCAGCCAAGATCTTGCCAACTCGGAGACCCAGTACTTC.

Here the CDR3 reads CASSSGTGESNQPQHF. The CDR3 DNA reads TGTGCCAGCAGTTCCGGGACAGGGGAGAGCAATCAGCCCCAGCATTTT. The V and J genes are TRBV6-2 or TRBV6-3 and TRBJ1-5; TRBD1 matches 10 bases. With V trimmed by 4 bases and J by 1 base, 4 bases remained unmatched. The CDR3 totals 16 residues. CDR1 is MNHEY and CDR2 is SVGEGT in the germline V gene.

This clonotype has ten or more counts. The chain has TRBV7-3 and TRBJ2-1, with D perhaps matching TRBD2 (6 bases). The CDR3 has 13 amino acids. Germline V lookup: CDR1 SGHTA, CDR2 FQGTGA. The V end was cut by 1 base, the J end by 8 bases, with 9 bases between. The CDR3 bases are TGTGCCAGCAGCTTAATGCCGGGAGATGAGCAGTTCTTC. This translates into CASSLMPGDEQFF. The full variable domain, in which reference TRBV7-3 and TRBJ2-1 provide the parts outside the CDR3, is GAGVSQTPSNKVTEKGKYVELRCDPISGHTALYWYRQSLGQGPEFLIYFQGTGAADDSGLPNDRFFAVRPEGSVSTLKIQRTERGDSAVYLCASSLMPGDEQFFGPGTRLTVL.

Ten or more counts support this clonotype. V usage is TRBV7-6 and J usage is TRBJ2-3; 7 bases are a match to TRBD1. The J segment lost 2 bases and the V segment lost 5 bases, leaving 4 bases of the junction unmatched. The CDR3 sequence is 14 residues long. CDR1 and CDR2 (germline): SGHVS, FNYEAQ. The CDR3 reads CASSPGTATDTQYF. The CDR3 DNA follows: TGTGCCAGCAGCCCCGGGACAGCCACAGATACGCAGTATTTT.

The sample holds many counts of this clonotype. The chain recombines TRBV28 with TRBJ1-5; D might be TRBD1 (5 bases). Trimming took 6 bases from V and 5 from J, leaving 14 bases between them. The length of the CDR3 is 14 residues. Germline V gene sequence: CDR1 MDHEN, CDR2 SYDVKM. CDR3 in DNA: TGTGCCAGCAGCCGCCGGTGGGGCGATCAGCCCCAGCATTTT. Protein sequence: CASSRRWGDQPQHF.

There are a few counts of this clonotype. The chain links TRBV4-3 to TRBJ2-4, with 9 bases aligning to TRBD1. Trimming removed 4 bases from V and 6 bases from J; junction bases left unmatched: 10. The CDR3 has 16 amino acids. In germline, CDR1 is LGHNA, CDR2 YSLEER. CDR3 coding DNA: TGCGCCAGCAGCCGCGGCTTACAGGGGGCCCCAAACATTCAGTACTTC. Amino acids: CASSRGLQGAPNIQYF.

This clonotype has ten or more counts. Written as DNA, the CDR3 is TGCAGTGCTACCAGGGGGGCTAACTATGGCTACACCTTC. It specifies CSATRGANYGYTF. The chain joins TRBV20-1 to TRBJ1-2; 7 positions match TRBD1. Unmatched junction bases numbered 2, after V lost 4 bases and J lost 0 bases. Germline values: CDR1 DFQATT, CDR2 SNEGSKA (reference sequence). CDR3 length: 13 amino acids.

This clonotype was detected many times. The chain has TRBV11-2 and TRBJ1-5; a weak D match, TRBD1 (5 bases). The germline V gene has CDR1 SGHAT and CDR2 FQNNGV. V lost 2 bases and J 6 bases, leaving 8 bases between the germline ends. The CDR3 covers 13 residues. CDR3 sequence (DNA): TGTGCCAGCAGCTTAAACGGGGGTCAGCCCCAGCATTTT. The encoded protein is CASSLNGGQPQHF.

By share of the sample, this clonotype is medium-sized. This rearrangement joins TRBV18 to TRBJ1-2; D remains ambiguous. The V gene's germline CDR1 is KGHSH and CDR2 LQKENI. V gave up 3 bases and J gave up 8 bases, with 10 bases separating them. This CDR3 is 12 amino acids long. This CDR3 is CASSPTRLGYTF. CDR3 coding DNA: TGTGCCAGCTCACCGACTCGGTTGGGCTACACCTTC. The whole variable domain, filled in from reference TRBV18 and TRBJ1-2, reads NAGVMQNPRHLVRRRGQEARLRCSPMKGHSHVYWYRQLPEEGLKFMVYLQKENIIDESGMPKERFSAEFPKEGPSILRIQQVVRGDSAAYFCASSPTRLGYTFGSGTRLTVV.